These 29 T cell receptor beta chains originate from one sample sequenced in a study of T cells expressing NK-cell markers. TCRdb re-called the 5' RACE reads; every CDR3 protein appears as one record, without DNA. In total, the table holds about 260,000 distinct CDR3 sequences. The specimen sequenced was blood T cells: a sorted CD56 or NKG2C T cell subset, CD4+ or CD8+ T cells, or bulk PBMC T cells (not recorded which). These receptors were collected from a woman aged 18 to 69 in good health.

This chain connects TRBV20-1 to TRBJ1-1; TCRdb proposes TRBD1, but this gene call is untestable without DNA. Germline loops: CDR1 DFQATT, CDR2 SNEGSKA (reference sequence). The CDR3 spans 12 residues. CDR3 loop: CSAVQAPTEAFF.

The chain couples TRBV18 to TRBJ1-1; TCRdb's assignment of TRBD1 cannot be checked, as there is no DNA. Germline assignment: CDR1 KGHSH and CDR2 LQKENI. The CDR3 has 15 amino acids. CDR3 protein: CASSPPGPAGTEAFF.

The chain combines TRBV7-6 with TRBJ2-7; the D gene TCRdb calls, TRBD2, cannot be checked with no DNA. This CDR3 is 16 amino acids long. Germline-derived CDR1 and CDR2 are SGHVS and FNYEAQ. The CDR3 sequence is CASSLDPSGRADEQYF.

The chain joins TRBV24-1 to TRBJ1-6. Germline V lookup: CDR1 KGHDR, CDR2 SFDVKD. This CDR3 spans 19 amino acids. This chain's CDR3 is CATSDPRATPFIYNSPLHF.

The chain combines TRBV12-3 or TRBV12-4 with TRBJ2-3; TCRdb selects TRBD1, and the lack of DNA leaves this call unchecked. The CDR3 is 14 residues long. CDR3 residues: CASSPGGDPDTQYF.

The J gene is TRBJ1-1, the V gene TRBV7-2; the TCRdb call, TRBD1, lacks DNA for checking. The CDR3 extends over 12 amino acids. Germline CDR1 reads SGHTA; CDR2 reads FQGNSA. CDR3 amino acids: CACTSMKGSAFF.

This chain joins TRBV29-1 and TRBJ2-7; TCRdb lists TRBD1, though no DNA is available to test this call. CDR1 is SQVTM, CDR2 ANQGSEA, per germline. This CDR3 spans 16 amino acids. The CDR3: CSVEVGWDRGFYEQYF.

The genes are TRBV5-1 and TRBJ2-1; TCRdb proposes TRBD1, but this gene call is untestable without DNA. CDR1 SGHRS and CDR2 YFSETQ come from the germline V gene. The CDR3 loop spans 14 amino acids. The CDR3: CASSDTRRGYEQFF. The entire variable domain, with the rest obtained from reference TRBV5-1 and TRBJ2-1, is as follows: KAGVTQTPRYLIKTRGQQVTLSCSPISGHRSVSWYQQTPGQGLQFLFEYFSETQRNKGNFPGRFSGRQFSNSRSEMNVSTLELGDSALYLCASSDTRRGYEQFFGPGTRLTVL.

The V and J genes are TRBV12-3 or TRBV12-4 and TRBJ2-1; TCRdb calls TRBD2, which cannot be checked without DNA. The length of the CDR3 is 15 residues. CDR3 amino acids: CASSFGGPAYNEQFF.

The gene calls are TRBV20-1 and TRBJ1-6. This CDR3 spans 16 amino acids. The germline gives CDR1 DFQATT, CDR2 SNEGSKA (reference sequence). This chain's CDR3 is CSARGQLSNYNSPLHF.

This chain joins TRBV20-1 and TRBJ2-2; TCRdb's D call of TRBD2 is untestable without DNA. The CDR3 is 15 amino acids. CDR1 is DFQATT, CDR2 SNEGSKA, per germline (reference sequence). The CDR3 spells CSAPAASITPGELFF.

This sequence joins TRBV20-1 and TRBJ2-3. This CDR3 has 14 amino acids. The germline V gene has CDR1 DFQATT and CDR2 SNEGSKA (reference sequence). The CDR3 loop is CSARDRGSTDTQYF.

The J gene is TRBJ1-1, the V gene TRBV18. Germline V CDR1 and CDR2: KGHSH, LQKENI. This CDR3 is built from 12 residues. The CDR3 loop reads CASSPPPLEAFF.

The chain recombines TRBV6-2 or TRBV6-3 with TRBJ2-5; TCRdb gives TRBD1 as the D gene, but with no DNA this cannot be confirmed. CDR3 length: 14 amino acids. Germline V lookup: CDR1 MNHEY, CDR2 SVGEGT. Here the CDR3 reads CASSIPWGAETQYF.

The chain is built from TRBV12-3 or TRBV12-4 and TRBJ1-1. There are 12 residues in the CDR3. CDR3 protein: CASSFEDTEAFF.

The chain joins TRBV4-2 to TRBJ2-3; without DNA, the TCRdb call of TRBD1 cannot be checked. There are 17 residues in the CDR3. Germline V CDR1 and CDR2: LGHNA, YNFKEQ. The CDR3 protein is CASSQGLGGRSTDTQYF.

The rearrangement joins TRBV7-2 to TRBJ2-3. CDR1 SGHTA and CDR2 FQGNSA come from the germline V gene. The length of the CDR3 is 15 residues. The CDR3 here is CASSSSGASTDTQYF.

This sequence joins TRBV12-3 or TRBV12-4 and TRBJ2-1; lacking DNA, the TRBD1 call made by TCRdb goes unchecked. The CDR3 is made up of 14 amino acids. Here the CDR3 reads CASSLLPQGREQFF.

The rearrangement links TRBV20-1 to TRBJ1-6; TCRdb reports TRBD1, a call that lacks DNA to check it against. The CDR3 length is 14 residues. The V gene's germline CDR1 is DFQATT and CDR2 SNEGSKA (reference sequence). The CDR3 sequence is CSAARTGRDSPLHF.

The chain recombines TRBV25-1 with TRBJ1-1; TCRdb names TRBD1, which stays unverified in the absence of DNA. The CDR3 spans 15 residues. Germline V lookup: CDR1 MGHDK, CDR2 SYGVNS. The CDR3 loop is CASSELGQLNTEAFF.

The chain has TRBV3-1 and TRBJ2-2; TCRdb indicates TRBD2, and absent DNA this call remains unverified. CDR3 length equals 17 residues. The germline V gene has CDR1 LGHDT and CDR2 YNNKEL (reference sequence). CDR3 sequence: CASSQAGSGRVAGELFF.

J is TRBJ1-6 and V is TRBV4-3. CDR1 and CDR2 (germline): LGHNA, YSLEER. The CDR3 runs 16 residues. This CDR3 is CASSPVGNSYNSPLHF.

This chain connects TRBV7-3 to TRBJ2-2; TCRdb names TRBD1, which stays unverified in the absence of DNA. From germline, CDR1 is SGHTA and CDR2 FQGTGA. CDR3 length: 14 residues. CDR3 in amino acids: CASSSIRDAGELFF. Combining the CDR3 with reference TRBV7-3 and TRBJ2-2 gives the whole variable domain GAGVSQTPSNKVTEKGKYVELRCDPISGHTALYWYRQSLGQGPEFLIYFQGTGAADDSGLPNDRFFAVRPEGSVSTLKIQRTERGDSAVYLCASSSIRDAGELFFGEGSRLTVL.

The chain joins TRBV27 to TRBJ1-6. The CDR3 runs 15 residues. CDR1 and CDR2 (germline): MNHEY, SMNVEV (reference sequence). The CDR3 is CASRPGSSYNSPLHF.

The chain employs TRBV12-3 or TRBV12-4 and TRBJ2-2; the D call of TRBD1 rests on TCRdb alone, since no DNA is present to check it. This CDR3 is 16 amino acids long. This chain's CDR3 is CASSLVSPGYGGELFF.

J is TRBJ2-5 and V is TRBV5-1; absent DNA, TCRdb's TRBD1 call cannot be checked. CDR3 length: 15 residues. Germline assignment: CDR1 SGHRS and CDR2 YFSETQ. The CDR3 protein is CASRSAGPYQETQYF. Full variable domain (rest looked up from reference TRBV5-1 and TRBJ2-5): KAGVTQTPRYLIKTRGQQVTLSCSPISGHRSVSWYQQTPGQGLQFLFEYFSETQRNKGNFPGRFSGRQFSNSRSEMNVSTLELGDSALYLCASRSAGPYQETQYFGPGTRLLVL.

Here the CDR3 reads CASSLGQGKYTIYF. The rearrangement links TRBV12-3 or TRBV12-4 to TRBJ1-3; TCRdb picks TRBD1, but there is no DNA to check that call. This CDR3 comprises 14 residues.

The V call is TRBV20-1, the J call TRBJ1-3. The CDR3 runs to 13 residues. Looked up from germline, CDR1 is DFQATT and CDR2 is SNEGSKA (reference sequence). The CDR3 sequence is CSALRSSGNTIYF.

This rearrangement joins TRBV20-1 to TRBJ2-4; the TCRdb call, TRBD1, lacks DNA for checking. The CDR3 has 17 residues. Germline assignment: CDR1 DFQATT and CDR2 SNEGSKA (reference sequence). CDR3 sequence reads: CSARDRTGQGPKNIQYF.